The clone carrying this TCR beta chain was seen a single time. Repertoires were generated with immunoSEQ multiplex PCR, while TCRdb's copy carries only in-frame clones and drops some. The sample carries around 42,000 clones, over 75% recorded once. These data come from a study of T cell changes during pregnancy in multiple sclerosis. CDR1 is LGHNT and CDR2 is FRNRAP in the germline V gene. The V end lost 7 bases, the J end lost 0 bases, and 16 bases lay between the germline ends. This CDR3 has 16 residues. The sequenced sample was peripheral blood, obtained in the first trimester of pregnancy. The chain uses TRBV12-5 and TRBJ1-5; D call uncertain. The sequence was collected from a female donor in good health, enrolled as a control in a pregnancy study. DNA of the CDR3: TGTGCTAGTGCCCCGCCTGGAGCTTATAGCAATCAGCCCCAGCATTTT. Protein product: CASAPPGAYSNQPQHF.